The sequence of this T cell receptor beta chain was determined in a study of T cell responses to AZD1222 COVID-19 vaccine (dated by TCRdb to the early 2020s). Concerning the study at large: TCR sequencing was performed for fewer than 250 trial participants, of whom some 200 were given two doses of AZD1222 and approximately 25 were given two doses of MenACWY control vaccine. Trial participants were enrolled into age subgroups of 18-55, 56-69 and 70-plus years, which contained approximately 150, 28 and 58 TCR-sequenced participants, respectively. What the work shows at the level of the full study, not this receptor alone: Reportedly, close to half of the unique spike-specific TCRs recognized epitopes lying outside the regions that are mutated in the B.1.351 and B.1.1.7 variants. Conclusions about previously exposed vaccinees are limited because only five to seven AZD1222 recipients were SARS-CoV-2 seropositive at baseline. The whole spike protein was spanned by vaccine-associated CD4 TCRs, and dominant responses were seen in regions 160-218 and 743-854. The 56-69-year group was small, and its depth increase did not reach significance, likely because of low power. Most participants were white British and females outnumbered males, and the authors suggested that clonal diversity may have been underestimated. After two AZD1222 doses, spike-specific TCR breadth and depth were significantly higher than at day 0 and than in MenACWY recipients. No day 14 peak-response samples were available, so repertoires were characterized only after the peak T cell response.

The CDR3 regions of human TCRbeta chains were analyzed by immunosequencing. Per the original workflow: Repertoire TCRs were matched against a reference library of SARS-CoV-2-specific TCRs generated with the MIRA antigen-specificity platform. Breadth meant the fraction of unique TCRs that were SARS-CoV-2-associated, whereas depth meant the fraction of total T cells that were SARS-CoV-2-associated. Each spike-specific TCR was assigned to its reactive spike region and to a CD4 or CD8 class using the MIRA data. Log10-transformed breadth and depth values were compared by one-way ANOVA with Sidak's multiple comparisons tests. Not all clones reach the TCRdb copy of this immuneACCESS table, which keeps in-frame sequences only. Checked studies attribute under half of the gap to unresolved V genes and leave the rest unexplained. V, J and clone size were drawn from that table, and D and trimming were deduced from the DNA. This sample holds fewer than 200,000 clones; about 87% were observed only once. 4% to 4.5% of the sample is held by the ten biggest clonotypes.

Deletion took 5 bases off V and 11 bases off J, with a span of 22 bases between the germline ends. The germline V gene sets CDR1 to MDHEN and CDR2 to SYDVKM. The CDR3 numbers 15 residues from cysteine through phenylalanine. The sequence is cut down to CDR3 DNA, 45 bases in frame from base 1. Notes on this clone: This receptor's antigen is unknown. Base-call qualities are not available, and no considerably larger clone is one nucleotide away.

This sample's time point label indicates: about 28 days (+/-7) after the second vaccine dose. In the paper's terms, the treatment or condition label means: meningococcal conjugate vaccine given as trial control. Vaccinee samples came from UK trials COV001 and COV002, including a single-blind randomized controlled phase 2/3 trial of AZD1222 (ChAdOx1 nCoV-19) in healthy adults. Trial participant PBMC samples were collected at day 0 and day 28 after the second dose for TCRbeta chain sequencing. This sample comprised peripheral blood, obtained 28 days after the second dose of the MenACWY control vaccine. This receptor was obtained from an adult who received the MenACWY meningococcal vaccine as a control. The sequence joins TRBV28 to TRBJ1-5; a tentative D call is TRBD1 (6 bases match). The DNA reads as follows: TGTGCCAGCAGTAGGGGGGGAATGGGTGATTTAGCCCAGCATTTT. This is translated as CASSRGGMGDLAQHF. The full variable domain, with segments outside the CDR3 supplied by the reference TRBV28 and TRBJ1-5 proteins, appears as DVKVTQSSRYLVKRTGEKVFLECVQDMDHENMFWYRQDPGLGLRLIYFSYDVKMKEKGDIPEGYSVSREKKERFSLILESASTNQTSMYLCASSRGGMGDLAQHFGDGTRLSIL.